This T cell receptor (beta chain) is from a study of control samples from healthy donors and cancer patients. Sequenced by immunoSEQ multiplex PCR; TCRdb stores in-frame clones only, minus some. The sample includes approximately 90,000 clones, around four fifths of them seen just once. CDR1 is SNHLY, CDR2 FYNNEI, per germline. This CDR3 comprises 15 residues. J was trimmed by 2 bases and V by 6 bases; bases with no gene match: 7. This clone was observed at least ten times. The receptor comes from a man aged 25 to 40 in good health. Sequencing was done on a sample of blood. The V gene is TRBV2, the J gene TRBJ1-2; 9 bases line up with TRBD1. DNA for the CDR3: TGTGCCAGCAGGGTACAGGGGGCGGACAACTATGGCTACACCTTC. Translated, it gives CASRVQGADNYGYTF.